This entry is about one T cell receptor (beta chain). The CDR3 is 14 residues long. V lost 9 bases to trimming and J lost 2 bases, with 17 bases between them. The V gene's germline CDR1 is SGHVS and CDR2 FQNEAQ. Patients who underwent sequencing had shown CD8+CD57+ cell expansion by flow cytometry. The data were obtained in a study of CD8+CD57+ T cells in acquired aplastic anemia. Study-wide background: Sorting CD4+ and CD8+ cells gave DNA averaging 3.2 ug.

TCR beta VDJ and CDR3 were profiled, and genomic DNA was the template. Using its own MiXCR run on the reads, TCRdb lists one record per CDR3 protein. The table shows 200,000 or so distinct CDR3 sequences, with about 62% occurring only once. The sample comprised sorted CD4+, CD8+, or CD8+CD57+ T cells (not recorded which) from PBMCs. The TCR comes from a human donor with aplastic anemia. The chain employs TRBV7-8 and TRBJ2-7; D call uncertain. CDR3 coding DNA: TGTGCCAGTAGTAGCCTAGGTGGTACCTACGAGCAGTACTTC. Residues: CASSSLGGTYEQYF.